These 17 T cell receptor beta chains share one sample of origin, sequenced in a study of blood T cell repertoires in COVID-19. Repertoires were generated with immunoSEQ multiplex PCR, while TCRdb's copy carries only in-frame clones and drops some. The table has under 300,000 clones, about 83% seen once. What was sequenced was peripheral blood. Every receptor here comes from a man at least 80 years old with acute or convalescent COVID-19.

The J gene is TRBJ2-1, the V gene TRBV9, with a tentative D call TRBD2 (5 bases). Germline V gene sequence: CDR1 SGDLS, CDR2 YYNGEE. Trimming removed 10 bases at V and 8 bases at J, with 22 bases between. The CDR3 spans 14 residues. As DNA, the CDR3 is TGTGCCTCTGCGGGTGGGCTAGCTGCTTATGAGCAGTTCTTC. Translating it yields CASAGGLAAYEQFF.

The chain uses TRBV28 and TRBJ2-7; D is perhaps TRBD2 (6 bases). The germline V gene encodes CDR1 MDHEN and CDR2 SYDVKM. The CDR3 covers 13 residues. The CDR3 DNA follows: TGTGTGACCTCGGGACTGAATGTCTACGAGCAGTACTTC. It yields the protein CVTSGLNVYEQYF.

The CDR3 here is CASSRGRREATYEQYF. DNA of the CDR3: TGTGCCAGTAGTAGAGGTCGGCGGGAGGCGACCTACGAGCAGTACTTC. The chain has TRBV19 and TRBJ2-7, with TRBD2 identical over 8 bases. The CDR3 extends over 16 amino acids. With V trimmed by 4 bases and J by 2 bases, 10 bases remained unmatched. Germline V gives CDR1 LNHDA, CDR2 SQIVND (reference sequence).

This chain links TRBV6-2 or TRBV6-3 with TRBJ1-1; TRBD1 might be the D (6 bases). The germline V and J ends were trimmed by 6 bases and 1 base, with 12 bases remaining between them. There are 14 residues in the CDR3. CDR1 is MNHEY and CDR2 is SVGEGT in the germline V gene. CDR3 sequence: CASSRGGANTEAFF. Written as DNA, the CDR3 is TGTGCCAGCAGCCGGGGGGGCGCGAACACTGAAGCTTTCTTT.

The chain is built from TRBV2 and TRBJ2-7; 11 bases are a match to TRBD1. The V gene's germline CDR1 is SNHLY and CDR2 FYNNEI. V shed 7 bases and J 0 bases; nucleotides not matched to a gene: 5. The CDR3 is 15 amino acids. In DNA form, the CDR3 reads TGTGCCAGCATTTTCGGGACAGGGGGCTCCTACGAGCAGTACTTC. Translating gives CASIFGTGGSYEQYF.

This clone was counted between two and nine times. This chain connects TRBV11-3 to TRBJ1-1; perhaps TRBD1 as D (5 bases). V lost 5 bases and J lost 7, with 14 bases in between. The CDR3 has 13 residues. Germline V gene data show CDR1 as SGHNT and CDR2 as YENEEA. The CDR3, as DNA: TGTGCCAGCAGCCTGACAGCGGGGGGTGAAGCTTTCTTT. Protein product: CASSLTAGGEAFF.

V gene TRBV24-1 combines with J gene TRBJ2-1; D is possibly TRBD2 (6 bases). Germline CDR1 and CDR2: KGHDR and SFDVKD. This CDR3 has 19 amino acids. Trimming cost V 3 bases and J 2 bases, with 22 bases left between them. CDR3 sequence reads: CATSDRGMMARGAYNEQFF. Written as DNA, the CDR3 is TGTGCCACCAGTGATCGAGGTATGATGGCGCGGGGAGCCTACAATGAGCAGTTCTTC.

The rearrangement uses TRBV11-2 and TRBJ1-1; D uncertain. V was trimmed by 5 bases and J by 1 base, leaving 11 bases between them. Germline assignment: CDR1 SGHAT and CDR2 FQNNGV. The CDR3 totals 14 residues. CDR3 DNA sequence: TGTGCCAGCAGCCACGGACTGCCGAACACTGAAGCTTTCTTT. Amino acid sequence: CASSHGLPNTEAFF.

V usage is TRBV9 and J usage is TRBJ1-6, with a weak D call TRBD1 (5 bases). With 3 bases removed from V and 0 bases from J, the gap between germline ends came to 13 bases. Per the germline V gene, CDR1 is SGDLS and CDR2 is YYNGEE. CDR3 length: 17 amino acids. The CDR3 sequence: CASSERGGSSYNSPLHF. In DNA form, the CDR3 reads TGTGCCAGCAGCGAGAGGGGCGGGAGCTCCTATAATTCACCCCTCCACTTT.

This clone appeared a few times. The J gene is TRBJ1-6, the V gene TRBV7-9, with TRBD1 identical over 8 bases. This CDR3 comprises 13 residues. CDR1 is SEHNR, CDR2 FQNEAQ, per germline (reference sequence). J gave up 10 bases and V 5 bases, and 4 bases lay outside the gene matches. CDR3 in amino acids: CASSRQGNSPLHF. The CDR3 DNA reads as TGTGCCAGCAGCAGACAGGGGAACTCACCCCTCCACTTT.

The CDR3 loop is CATSVGQNSPLHF. Here the CDR3 DNA reads TGTGCCACCAGCGTGGGACAGAATTCACCCCTCCACTTT. The chain uses TRBV15 and TRBJ1-6; 7 positions match TRBD1. Germline trimming cut 5 bases from V and 7 bases from J; bases unmatched to any gene: 2. The CDR3 consists of 13 residues. CDR1 and CDR2 from the germline V gene are LNHNV and YYDKDF (reference sequence).

Only one count was recorded for this clone. This chain joins TRBV6-5 and TRBJ2-7; 7 positions agree with TRBD1. The length of the CDR3 is 15 residues. V lost 4 bases to trimming and J lost 2 bases; unmatched junction nucleotides: 8. Germline V gene lookup returns CDR1 MNHEY and CDR2 SVGAGI. The CDR3 loop is CASSFSRTGAYEQYF. The CDR3 DNA is TGTGCCAGCAGTTTCTCCCGGACAGGAGCCTACGAGCAGTACTTC.

The chain is built from TRBV19 and TRBJ1-1; D is possibly TRBD1 (5 bases). Germline V CDR1 and CDR2: LNHDA, SQIVND (reference sequence). The ends were cut back, 2 bases at V and 5 bases at J, with 18 bases in the middle. The CDR3 runs 16 residues. The CDR3 is CASSIRFGGAATEAFF. The CDR3 region has the DNA TGTGCCAGTAGTATAAGATTTGGAGGGGCAGCGACTGAAGCTTTCTTT.

CDR3 DNA sequence: TGTGCCACCCGGGACAGGACTAATGAAAAACTGTTTTTT. It yields the protein CATRDRTNEKLFF. V gene TRBV19 combines with J gene TRBJ1-4, with 8 positions matching TRBD1. Germline lookup yields CDR1 LNHDA and CDR2 SQIVND (reference sequence). CDR3 size: 13 residues. Trimming removed 10 bases from V and 2 bases from J; junction bases left unmatched: 3.

The CDR3 DNA reads as TGTGCCTCCGGAAGGGGTCCAGATACGCAGTATTTT. Translated, it gives CASGRGPDTQYF. The V gene is TRBV2, the J gene TRBJ2-3; tentative D call: TRBD1 (5 bases). From germline, CDR1 is SNHLY and CDR2 FYNNEI. This CDR3 is 12 amino acids long. Trimming pared 11 bases from V and 4 bases from J, leaving 13 bases between.

The count of this clone is one. The chain has TRBV19 and TRBJ1-1; tentative D call: TRBD1 (5 bases). The germline V and J ends were trimmed by 2 bases and 2 bases, with 9 bases remaining between them. The V gene's germline CDR1 is LNHDA and CDR2 SQIVND (reference sequence). The CDR3 covers 14 residues. This CDR3 is CASSIQGFNTEAFF. The DNA for the CDR3 is TGTGCCAGTAGTATACAGGGTTTTAACACTGAAGCTTTCTTT.

In DNA, the CDR3 is TGTGCCACCAGTAAGACAGGGGGCACTGAAAAACTGTTTTTT. The encoded protein is CATSKTGGTEKLFF. V and J are TRBV24-1 and TRBJ1-4; TRBD1 agrees at 10 bases. Germline V gene sequence: CDR1 KGHDR, CDR2 SFDVKD. The CDR3 spans 14 residues. Trimming at V came to 6 bases and at J to 7 bases, leaving 4 bases not matched to a gene.